This T cell receptor beta chain was sequenced in a study of T-cell reconstitution after alpha-beta-depleted transplantation in children. Library preparation (for TCRbeta) was performed with unique molecular identifiers. TCRdb itself ran the PCR reads through MiXCR, one entry per CDR3 protein. This sample yields 450,000 to 500,000 distinct CDR3 sequences, of which around 12% are seen a single time; under 7% belongs to the top ten. There are many counts of this clonotype. The CDR3 runs 16 residues. The ends lost 6 bases at V and 0 bases at J; junction bases unmatched: 8. Germline V gene sequence: CDR1 MGHDK, CDR2 SYGVNS.

The chain joins TRBV25-1 to TRBJ2-1; 7 bases line up with TRBD2. The sample consisted of PBMCs from the stem cell graft donor, taken from the stem cell graft. This receptor was taken from a human donor who donated a stem cell graft to a child with combined immunodeficiency. CDR3 region: CASSDPSGISYNEQFF. CDR3 DNA: TGTGCCAGCAGCGACCCGAGCGGGATCTCCTACAATGAGCAGTTCTTC.